This T cell receptor (beta chain) originates from a study of blood T cell repertoires in COVID-19. Study context: Both acute and convalescent COVID-19 samples were obtained from the United States, Italy and Spain. In each case, the material was cDNA or gDNA derived from T cells, B-cell-depleted T cells, or PBMCs.

Original handling: Reference gene primer amplification gave estimated nucleated cell counts. Assay used: immunoSEQ multiplex PCR; TCRdb lists only in-frame clones, some missing. D and trimming come from the DNA, and the V and J calls and clone size come from that table. This table holds approximately 250,000 clones, 80% to 95% found once. Patients from Seattle were sampled longitudinally, starting during active infection. This CDR3 comprises 13 residues. V lost 1 base to trimming and J lost 7 bases, with 10 bases between them. The genes are TRBV12-3 or TRBV12-4 and TRBJ1-1; weak D call: TRBD1 (6 bases). This sequence originates from a man aged 30 to 39 with COVID-19, enrolled during active disease. The specimen was peripheral blood. CDR3 region: CASSLEGGVEAFF. CDR3 DNA sequence: TGTGCCAGCAGTTTAGAGGGGGGGGTTGAAGCTTTCTTT.